This is a list of T cell receptor beta chains from one sample in a study of blood T cells in healthy people across ages. TCRdb called the 5' RACE reads again in MiXCR, with one record for every CDR3 protein. The table has 800,000 or so distinct CDR3 sequences, around 62% seen once. The specimen sequenced was blood. Every receptor here comes from a man aged 25-45 years in good health. The CDR3 runs from the conserved cysteine through the conserved F or W.

J,V,CDR3
TRBJ2-7,TRBV20-1,CSAATLGTRTYEQYF
TRBJ2-7,TRBV28,CASNTGLSSYEQYF
TRBJ2-7,TRBV5-1,CASSSLTAGGAYEQYF
TRBJ1-1,TRBV28,CASREWDGLNTEAFF
TRBJ2-6,TRBV4-2,CASSQSGTGANVLTF
TRBJ1-6,TRBV29-1,CSVGQGVGSPLHF
TRBJ2-5,TRBV20-1,CSARVGDPSSPYQETQYF
TRBJ1-5,TRBV6-1,CASSEAVEGQPQHF
TRBJ2-3,TRBV29-1,CSADGGEADTQYF
TRBJ1-2,TRBV20-1,CSAPDPRFLYTF